The next 14 T cell receptor beta chains were all read from a single sample in a study of T cell responses to AZD1222 COVID-19 vaccine. Sequencing used immunoSEQ multiplex PCR; TCRdb keeps in-frame clones, though not all of them. The sample lists hundreds of thousands of clones, approximately 94% occurring once. Sequencing was performed on peripheral blood, taken on day 0 of MenACWY control vaccination. The receptor source for this set is an adult in good health.

This chain joins TRBV4-3 and TRBJ1-2; D remains unclear. Trimming cost V 0 bases and J 5 bases, with 10 bases left between them. Germline V gives CDR1 LGHNA, CDR2 YSLEER. The CDR3 has 14 residues. The CDR3 loop reads CASSQETAAYGYTF. In DNA form, the CDR3 reads TGCGCCAGCAGCCAAGAGACGGCAGCATATGGCTACACCTTC.

This chain links TRBV28 with TRBJ1-1; tentative D call: TRBD1 (5 bases). Per the germline V gene, CDR1 is MDHEN and CDR2 is SYDVKM. Trimming took off 6 bases at V and 4 bases at J, with 15 bases between the two ends. CDR3 length equals 14 residues. In nucleotides, the CDR3 is TGTGCCAGCAGCCAGGGCGGCCCTAGCACTGAAGCTTTCTTT. The encoded protein is CASSQGGPSTEAFF.

The rearrangement uses TRBV18 and TRBJ2-3, with 10 positions matching TRBD2. CDR1 and CDR2 (germline): KGHSH, LQKENI. Trimming took 4 bases from V and 4 from J; bases not matched to a gene: 5. The CDR3 runs to 15 residues. In nucleotides, the CDR3 is TGTGCCAGCTCACTCCAGCGGGGGGGGTCAGATACGCAGTATTTT. It is translated as CASSLQRGGSDTQYF.

This clone was recorded only once. The V call is TRBV4-2, the J call TRBJ1-5; D might be TRBD1 (5 bases). Germline loops: CDR1 LGHNA, CDR2 YNFKEQ. The CDR3 covers 14 residues. The germline V and J ends were trimmed by 5 bases and 3 bases, with 11 bases remaining between them. DNA for the CDR3: TGTGCCAGCAGCTTGACAGATAACAATCAGCCCCAGCATTTT. The encoded protein is CASSLTDNNQPQHF.

The V gene is TRBV18, the J gene TRBJ1-6, with 7 positions matching TRBD1. Germline CDR1 KGHSH, CDR2 LQKENI. The trim removed 5 bases at V and 6 bases at J, leaving 7 bases unmatched. The CDR3 is 15 residues long. The CDR3 DNA reads TGTGCCAGCTCAGCGACACAGGGGCGTAATTCACCCCTCCACTTT. Amino acids: CASSATQGRNSPLHF.

This clone has only one observation. The gene calls are TRBV11-2 and TRBJ2-7, with D possibly matching TRBD1 (6 bases). Germline V gene sequence: CDR1 SGHAT, CDR2 FQNNGV. The length of the CDR3 is 13 residues. The V and J ends lost 5 bases and 2 bases respectively, with 10 bases between them. In nucleotides, the CDR3 is TGTGCCAGCAGCAAGACAGGTCCCTACGAGCAGTACTTC. Translated: CASSKTGPYEQYF.

The chain has TRBV25-1 and TRBJ1-1; 8 positions match TRBD1. The germline gives CDR1 MGHDK, CDR2 SYGVNS. The CDR3 is 15 residues long. V dropped 6 bases and J dropped 4; count of bases not matched to a gene: 10. The CDR3 loop reads CASRQTGDVRTEAFF. In nucleotides, the CDR3 is TGTGCCAGCAGACAGACAGGGGACGTTCGCACTGAAGCTTTCTTT.

V is TRBV19 and J is TRBJ1-2; 8 nucleotides line up with TRBD1. Germline V gene data show CDR1 as LNHDA and CDR2 as SQIVND (reference sequence). CDR3 length: 14 amino acids. The V and J ends lost 4 bases and 5 bases, in that order; junction bases with no gene match: 6. The CDR3 DNA follows: TGTGCCAGTAGTAGACAGGGGAAGGAATATGGCTACACCTTC. Translation: CASSRQGKEYGYTF. The full variable domain, in which reference TRBV19 and TRBJ1-2 provide the parts outside the CDR3, is DGGITQSPKYLFRKEGQNVTLSCEQNLNHDAMYWYRQDPGQGLRLIYYSQIVNDFQKGDIAEGYSVSREKKESFPLTVTSAQKNPTAFYLCASSRQGKEYGYTFGSGTRLTVV.

This clone appeared a single time. The V gene is TRBV20-1, the J gene TRBJ2-1; D remains unclear. With 3 bases removed from V and 8 bases from J, the gap between germline ends came to 8 bases. The CDR3 totals 11 residues. The germline gives CDR1 DFQATT, CDR2 SNEGSKA (reference sequence). This CDR3 reads CSASDIHEQFF. For the CDR3, the DNA is TGCAGTGCTAGCGATATCCATGAGCAGTTCTTC.

This chain connects TRBV25-1 to TRBJ1-2; TRBD1 matches 7 bases. CDR1 and CDR2 from the germline V gene are MGHDK and SYGVNS. V dropped 4 bases and J dropped 2; count of bases not matched to a gene: 4. The CDR3 is made up of 14 amino acids. The CDR3 nucleotides are TGTGCCAGCAGTGTGGGACAGATGAACTATGGCTACACCTTC. This codes for CASSVGQMNYGYTF.

The rearrangement joins TRBV9 to TRBJ2-1, with D unclear. Trimming stripped 1 base from V and 8 bases from J, with 10 bases between. The CDR3 runs 13 residues. Germline lookup yields CDR1 SGDLS and CDR2 YYNGEE. This CDR3 is CASSVFPRDEQFF. The CDR3 nucleotides are TGTGCCAGCAGCGTATTTCCAAGAGATGAGCAGTTCTTC.

DNA of the CDR3: TGTGCCAGCAGGCGTCCCGGGACAGGGACCGGGGAGCTGTTTTTT. This sequence encodes CASRRPGTGTGELFF. The chain uses TRBV6-5 and TRBJ2-2, with TRBD1 matching over 9 bases. Germline loops: CDR1 MNHEY, CDR2 SVGAGI. V was clipped by 6 bases and J by 5 bases; unmatched bases: 7. CDR3 length: 15 amino acids.

The chain recombines TRBV18 with TRBJ1-1; no clear D. Per the germline V gene, CDR1 is KGHSH and CDR2 is LQKENI. V lost 2 bases and J 4 bases, leaving 11 bases between the germline ends. This CDR3 has 14 amino acids. CDR3 protein: CASSPGPASTEAFF. CDR3 nucleotides: TGTGCCAGCTCACCAGGCCCTGCCAGCACTGAAGCTTTCTTT.

The chain carries TRBV6-4 and TRBJ1-6; D not certain. V was trimmed by 0 bases and J by 7 bases, leaving 10 bases between them. The CDR3 runs 15 residues. CDR1 and CDR2 from the germline V gene are MRHNA and SNTAGT. The CDR3 nucleotides are TGTGCCAGCAGTGACTCCGGGGTGGGGAATTCACCCCTCCACTTT. It codes for CASSDSGVGNSPLHF.